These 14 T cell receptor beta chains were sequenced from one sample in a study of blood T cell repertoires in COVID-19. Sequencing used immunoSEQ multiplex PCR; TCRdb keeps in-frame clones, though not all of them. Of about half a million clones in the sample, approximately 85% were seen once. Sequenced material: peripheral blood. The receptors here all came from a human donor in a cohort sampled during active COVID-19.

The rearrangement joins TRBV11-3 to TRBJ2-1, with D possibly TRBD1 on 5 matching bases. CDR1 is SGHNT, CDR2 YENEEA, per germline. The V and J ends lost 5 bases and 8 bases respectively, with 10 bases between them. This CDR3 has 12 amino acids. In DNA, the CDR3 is TGTGCCAGCAGCCAAGCCAGGGATGAGCAGTTCTTC. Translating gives CASSQARDEQFF.

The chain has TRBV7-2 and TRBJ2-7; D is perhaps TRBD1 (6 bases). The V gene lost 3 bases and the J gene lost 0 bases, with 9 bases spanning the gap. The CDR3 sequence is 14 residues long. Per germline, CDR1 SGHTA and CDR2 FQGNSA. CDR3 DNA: TGTGCCAGCAGCTTTGACAGGTTCTCCTACGAGCAGTACTTC. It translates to CASSFDRFSYEQYF.

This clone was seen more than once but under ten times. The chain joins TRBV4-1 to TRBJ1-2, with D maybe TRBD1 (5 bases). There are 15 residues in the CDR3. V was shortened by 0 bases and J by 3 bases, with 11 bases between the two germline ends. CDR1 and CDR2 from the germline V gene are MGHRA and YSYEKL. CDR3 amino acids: CASSQDGTGYYGYTF. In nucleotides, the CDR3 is TGCGCCAGCAGCCAAGACGGTACAGGATACTATGGCTACACCTTC.

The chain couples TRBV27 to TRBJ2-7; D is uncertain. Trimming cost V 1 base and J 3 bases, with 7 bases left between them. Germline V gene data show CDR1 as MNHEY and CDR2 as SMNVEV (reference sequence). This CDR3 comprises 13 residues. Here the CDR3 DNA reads TGTGCCAGCAGTTTATTTCCGGGCTACGAGCAGTACTTC. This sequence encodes CASSLFPGYEQYF.

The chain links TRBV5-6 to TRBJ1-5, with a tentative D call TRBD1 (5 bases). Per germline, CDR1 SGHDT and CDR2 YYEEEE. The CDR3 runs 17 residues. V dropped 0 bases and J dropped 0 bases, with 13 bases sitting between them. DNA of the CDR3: TGTGCCAGCAGCTTGGGTACAGGCTGGGATAGCAATCAGCCCCAGCATTTT. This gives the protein CASSLGTGWDSNQPQHF.

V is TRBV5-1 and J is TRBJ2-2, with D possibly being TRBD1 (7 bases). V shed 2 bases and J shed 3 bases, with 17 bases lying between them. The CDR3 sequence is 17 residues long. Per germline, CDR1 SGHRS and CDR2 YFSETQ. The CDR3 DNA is TGCGCCAGCAGCTTCAGAGGGGGCAGGGGGGACACCGGGGAGCTGTTTTTT. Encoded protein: CASSFRGGRGDTGELFF.

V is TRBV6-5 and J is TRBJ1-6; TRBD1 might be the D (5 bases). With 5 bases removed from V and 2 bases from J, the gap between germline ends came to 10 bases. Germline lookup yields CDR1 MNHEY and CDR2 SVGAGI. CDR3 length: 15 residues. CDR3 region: CASSTGHPYNSPLHF. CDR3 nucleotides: TGTGCCAGCAGTACCGGACACCCCTATAATTCACCCCTCCACTTT.

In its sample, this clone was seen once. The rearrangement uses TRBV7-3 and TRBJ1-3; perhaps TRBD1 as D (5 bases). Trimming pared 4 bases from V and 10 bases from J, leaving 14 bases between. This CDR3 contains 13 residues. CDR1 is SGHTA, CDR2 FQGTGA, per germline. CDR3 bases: TGTGCCAGCAGCTCCGGGGGTAGCTCTACCATATATTTT. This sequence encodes CASSSGGSSTIYF.

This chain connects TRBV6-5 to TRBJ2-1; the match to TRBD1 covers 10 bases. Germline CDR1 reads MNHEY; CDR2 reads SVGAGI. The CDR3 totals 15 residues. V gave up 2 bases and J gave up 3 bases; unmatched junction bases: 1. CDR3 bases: TGTGCCAGCAGTTACGGGACAGGGGACTACAATGAGCAGTTCTTC. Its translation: CASSYGTGDYNEQFF.

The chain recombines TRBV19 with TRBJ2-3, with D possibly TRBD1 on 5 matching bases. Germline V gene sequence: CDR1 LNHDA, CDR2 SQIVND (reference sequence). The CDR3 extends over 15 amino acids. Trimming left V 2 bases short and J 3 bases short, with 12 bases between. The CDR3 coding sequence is TGTGCCAGTAGTATAAGGGTGGCAGGGACAGATACGCAGTATTTT. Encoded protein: CASSIRVAGTDTQYF. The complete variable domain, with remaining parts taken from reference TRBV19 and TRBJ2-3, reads DGGITQSPKYLFRKEGQNVTLSCEQNLNHDAMYWYRQDPGQGLRLIYYSQIVNDFQKGDIAEGYSVSREKKESFPLTVTSAQKNPTAFYLCASSIRVAGTDTQYFGPGTRLTVL.

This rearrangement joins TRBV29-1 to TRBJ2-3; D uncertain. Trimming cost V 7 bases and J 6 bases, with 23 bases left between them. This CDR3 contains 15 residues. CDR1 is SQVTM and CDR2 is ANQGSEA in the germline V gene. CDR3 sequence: CSARWNTVSADTQYF. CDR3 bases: TGCAGCGCCCGCTGGAACACTGTCAGCGCGGATACGCAGTATTTT.

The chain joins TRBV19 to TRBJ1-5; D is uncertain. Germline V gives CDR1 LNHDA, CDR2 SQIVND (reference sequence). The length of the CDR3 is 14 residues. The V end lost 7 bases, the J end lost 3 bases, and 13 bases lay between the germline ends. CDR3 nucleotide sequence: TGTGCCAGTACTAGCAGGACGTACAATCAGCCCCAGCATTTT. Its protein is CASTSRTYNQPQHF.

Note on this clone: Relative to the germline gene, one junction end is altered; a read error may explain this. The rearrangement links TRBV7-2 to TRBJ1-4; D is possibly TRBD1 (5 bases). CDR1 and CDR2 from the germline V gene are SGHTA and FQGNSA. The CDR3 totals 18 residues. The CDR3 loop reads CASSLGRGVRLLGERLFF. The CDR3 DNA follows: TGTGCCAGCAGCTTAGGCCGCGGGGTTAGGTTACTAGGGGAAAGACTGTTTTTT.

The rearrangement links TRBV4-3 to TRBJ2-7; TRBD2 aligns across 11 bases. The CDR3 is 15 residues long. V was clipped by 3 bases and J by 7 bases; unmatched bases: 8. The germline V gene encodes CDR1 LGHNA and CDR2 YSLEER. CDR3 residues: CASSQIAGGVGEQYF. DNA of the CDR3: TGCGCCAGCAGCCAGATAGCGGGAGGGGTTGGAGAGCAGTACTTC.